Shown below are 2 T cell receptor beta chains from a single sample sequenced in a study of cytomegalovirus exposure and HLA in healthy donors. PCR amplification relied on 60 Vbeta primers (plus 13 Jbeta primers). Using immunoSEQ multiplex PCR, the repertoire was profiled, and TCRdb retains in-frame clones only, with some absent. This sample carries under 200,000 clones, 80% of them seen once, and the ten largest clones take roughly 5%. The sample consisted of PBMCs. The receptors shown here come from a young man in good health and CMV-seronegative.

The chain combines TRBV5-6 with TRBJ2-7; D is possibly TRBD1 (6 bases). This CDR3 is 15 amino acids long. The V gene lost 0 bases and the J gene lost 7 bases, with 17 bases spanning the gap. CDR1 is SGHDT and CDR2 is YYEEEE in the germline V gene. The CDR3 region has the DNA TGTGCCAGCAGCTTGGTCTTGGGGGCAGGATGGGAGCAGTACTTC. Translating it yields CASSLVLGAGWEQYF.

This clone was picked up a small number of times. The chain is built from TRBV9 and TRBJ2-1; tentative D call: TRBD2 (6 bases). V lost 3 bases, J lost 5 bases, and 15 bases lay in between. The CDR3 is 15 residues long. Germline V CDR1 and CDR2: SGDLS, YYNGEE. In DNA, the CDR3 is TGTGCCAGCAGCGCCGATGGGGGGTACAACAATGAGCAGTTCTTC. Residues: CASSADGGYNNEQFF.